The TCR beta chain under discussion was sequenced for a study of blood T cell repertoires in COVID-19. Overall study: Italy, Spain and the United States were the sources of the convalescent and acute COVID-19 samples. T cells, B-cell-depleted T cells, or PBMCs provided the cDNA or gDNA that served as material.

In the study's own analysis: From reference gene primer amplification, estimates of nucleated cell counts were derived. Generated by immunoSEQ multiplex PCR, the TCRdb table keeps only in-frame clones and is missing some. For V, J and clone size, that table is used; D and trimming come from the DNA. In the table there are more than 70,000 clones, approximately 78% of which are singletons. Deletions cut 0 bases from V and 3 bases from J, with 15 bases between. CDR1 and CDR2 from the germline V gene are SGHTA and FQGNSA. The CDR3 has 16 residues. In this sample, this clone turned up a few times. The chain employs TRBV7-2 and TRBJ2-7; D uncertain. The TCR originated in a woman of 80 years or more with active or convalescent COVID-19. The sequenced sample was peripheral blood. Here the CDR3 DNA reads TGTGCCAGCAGCTTAGCACCGGGTTTCTTCATCTACGAGCAGTACTTC. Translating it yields CASSLAPGFFIYEQYF.